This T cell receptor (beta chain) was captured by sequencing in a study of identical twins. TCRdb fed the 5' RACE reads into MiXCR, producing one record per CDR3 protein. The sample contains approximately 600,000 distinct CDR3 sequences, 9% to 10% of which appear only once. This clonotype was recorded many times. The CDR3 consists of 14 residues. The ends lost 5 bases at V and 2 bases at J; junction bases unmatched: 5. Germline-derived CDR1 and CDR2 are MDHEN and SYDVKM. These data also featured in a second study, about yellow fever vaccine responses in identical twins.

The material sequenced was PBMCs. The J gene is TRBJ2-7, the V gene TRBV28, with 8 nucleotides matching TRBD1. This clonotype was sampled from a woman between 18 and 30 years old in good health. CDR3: CASSNPGQAYEQYF. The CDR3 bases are TGTGCCAGCAGTAACCCGGGACAGGCCTACGAGCAGTACTTC.